A single sample is the source of the 13 T cell receptor beta chains below, sequenced in a study of blood T cell repertoires in COVID-19. Generated by immunoSEQ multiplex PCR, the TCRdb table keeps only in-frame clones and is missing some. The repertoire has about 200,000 clones, around 85% of them found once; the top ten carry 7.9%. Specimen: peripheral blood. These receptors were collected from a woman aged 80 or over with acute or convalescent COVID-19.

V gene TRBV6-6 combines with J gene TRBJ2-2; the match to TRBD2 covers 8 bases. CDR1 MNHNY and CDR2 SVGAGI come from the germline V gene (reference sequence). This CDR3 comprises 15 residues. The ends lost 5 bases at V and 6 bases at J; junction bases unmatched: 8. The CDR3 is CASSPEAGGPGELFF. The CDR3 DNA is TGTGCCAGCAGTCCCGAGGCGGGGGGACCCGGGGAGCTGTTTTTT.

The chain employs TRBV19 and TRBJ1-1, with 7 nucleotides matching TRBD1. Germline CDR1 reads LNHDA; CDR2 reads SQIVND (reference sequence). This CDR3 is built from 14 residues. With 5 bases clipped from V and 5 bases from J, the junction kept 8 bases outside the gene matches. The chain's CDR3 is CASSLQGSETEAFF. CDR3 nucleotides: TGTGCCAGTAGTTTACAGGGGAGTGAAACTGAAGCTTTCTTT.

The gene calls are TRBV19 and TRBJ2-7, with 13 bases identical to TRBD2. The CDR3 contains 13 residues. Per germline, CDR1 LNHDA and CDR2 SQIVND (reference sequence). V gave up 9 bases and J gave up 4 bases; unmatched junction bases: 3. CDR3 DNA: TGTGCCAGCGCGGGACTAGCGGGGTACGAGCAGTACTTC. Its translation is CASAGLAGYEQYF.

The rearrangement joins TRBV7-9 to TRBJ2-5; D not resolved. CDR3 size: 18 residues. V lost 1 base and J lost 5, with 23 bases in between. In germline, CDR1 is SEHNR, CDR2 FQNEAQ (reference sequence). The CDR3 sequence: CASSLGGNNLIWPETQYF. The DNA of the CDR3 is TGTGCCAGCAGCTTAGGCGGTAACAATCTTATCTGGCCGGAGACCCAGTACTTC.

This clone came up a few times. This chain uses TRBV7-8 with TRBJ2-7, with 7 nucleotides matching TRBD1. J gave up 3 bases and V 8 bases, and 10 bases lay outside the gene matches. The CDR3 length is 14 residues. Germline V gene sequence: CDR1 SGHVS, CDR2 FQNEAQ. The DNA of the CDR3 is TGTGCCAGCCGGGCGAGGGGGCAGTTCTACGAGCAGTACTTC. As protein: CASRARGQFYEQYF.

The rearrangement uses TRBV7-2 and TRBJ1-2, with TRBD1 identical over 7 bases. The germline V gene has CDR1 SGHTA and CDR2 FQGNSA. This CDR3 is built from 15 residues. Germline trimming cut 1 base from V and 1 base from J; bases unmatched to any gene: 3. The CDR3 sequence is CASSLVDRLNYGYTF. CDR3 nucleotides: TGTGCCAGCAGCTTAGTGGACAGGCTTAACTATGGCTACACCTTC. Complete variable domain (other parts from reference TRBV7-2 and TRBJ1-2): GAGVSQSPSNKVTEKGKDVELRCDPISGHTALYWYRQSLGQGLEFLIYFQGNSAPDKSGLPSDRFSAERTGGSVSTLTIQRTQQEDSAVYLCASSLVDRLNYGYTFGSGTRLTVV.

The rearrangement links TRBV29-1 to TRBJ2-3; TRBD2 matches at 10 bases. Unmatched junction bases numbered 6, after V lost 6 bases and J lost 9 bases. The CDR3 sequence is 12 residues long. Germline assignment: CDR1 SQVTM and CDR2 ANQGSEA. The CDR3 loop reads CSVWLAGDTQYF. The CDR3 nucleotides are TGCAGCGTATGGCTAGCGGGGGACACGCAGTATTTT.

The chain couples TRBV27 to TRBJ1-6, with a possible D match to TRBD1 (5 bases). CDR1 MNHEY and CDR2 SMNVEV come from the germline V gene (reference sequence). The CDR3 consists of 13 residues. V shed 5 bases and J shed 7 bases, with 9 bases lying between them. CDR3 sequence (DNA): TGTGCCAGCAGTAGACAGACAAATTCACCCCTCCACTTT. It encodes CASSRQTNSPLHF.

In its sample, this clone was seen a few times. The chain links TRBV28 to TRBJ1-1; no clear D. The CDR3 length is 13 residues. V shed 8 bases and J shed 3 bases, with 13 bases lying between them. Per germline, CDR1 MDHEN and CDR2 SYDVKM. The CDR3 reads CASFQPRDTEAFF. The CDR3 nucleotides read TGTGCCAGCTTTCAGCCCCGGGACACTGAAGCTTTCTTT.

The genes are TRBV12-3 or TRBV12-4 and TRBJ1-1; no definite D call. The CDR3 has 12 residues. Trimming stripped 2 bases from V and 1 base from J, with 2 bases between. CDR3 residues: CASSLRNTEAFF. CDR3 DNA: TGTGCCAGCAGTTTACGGAACACTGAAGCTTTCTTT.

The CDR3 region is CASRAAGGLSYEQYF. CDR3 nucleotide sequence: TGTGCCAGCAGAGCGGCGGGAGGACTATCCTACGAGCAGTACTTC. The V call is TRBV28, the J call TRBJ2-7; the match to TRBD2 covers 8 bases. CDR1 is MDHEN, CDR2 SYDVKM, per germline. J lost 1 base, V lost 6 bases, and 8 bases had no gene match. This CDR3 has 15 amino acids.

This clone was observed a few times. The V and J genes are TRBV4-1 and TRBJ1-4, with D tentatively TRBD1 (6 bases). Germline V gene data show CDR1 as MGHRA and CDR2 as YSYEKL. The CDR3 contains 19 residues. Deletions cut 0 bases from V and 0 bases from J, with 17 bases between. This CDR3 reads CASSQDPQGSLTTNEKLFF. The CDR3 DNA sequence: TGCGCCAGCAGCCAAGATCCTCAGGGGTCGTTAACAACTAATGAAAAACTGTTTTTT.

The rearrangement joins TRBV12-3 or TRBV12-4 to TRBJ2-5, with D possibly being TRBD2 (5 bases). This CDR3 has 12 residues. Trimming cost V 3 bases and J 3 bases, with 5 bases left between them. CDR3 residues: CASSLREETQYF. Here the CDR3 DNA reads TGTGCCAGCAGTTTGCGGGAAGAGACCCAGTACTTC.